Each of the 5 T cell receptor beta chains below was sequenced from the same sample in a study of blood T cell repertoires in COVID-19. Here immunoSEQ multiplex PCR was the method, and the copy in TCRdb shows in-frame clones only, minus some. The data show some 300,000 clones, around 87% seen once. The sample was PBMCs or T cells enriched from blood (not recorded which). These receptors originate from a woman aged 18-35 years with acute COVID-19.

On this clone: A read error may account for a junction end that differs from germline. This chain links TRBV7-6 with TRBJ2-1; D may be TRBD2 (6 bases). Germline V gene lookup returns CDR1 SGHVS and CDR2 FNYEAQ. This CDR3 contains 11 residues. The CDR3 loop reads CASSSSGVKIF. CDR3 bases: TGTGCCAGCAGCTCCTCGGGAGTCAAGATCTTC.

This sequence joins TRBV5-4 and TRBJ2-1; 10 positions agree with TRBD2. This CDR3 is built from 15 residues. The J segment lost 3 bases and the V segment lost 4 bases, leaving 4 bases of the junction unmatched. Germline V gene sequence: CDR1 SGHNT, CDR2 YYREEE (reference sequence). In DNA, the CDR3 is TGTGCCAGCAGCCAAACTAGCGGGGACTACAATGAGCAGTTCTTC. As protein: CASSQTSGDYNEQFF.

The V and J genes are TRBV4-2 and TRBJ1-5; 7 bases agree with TRBD1. The CDR3 runs to 15 residues. Germline values: CDR1 LGHNA, CDR2 YNFKEQ. V lost 3 bases, J lost 4 bases, and 6 bases stayed unmatched. Here the CDR3 DNA reads TGTGCCAGCAGCCACTCGACAGGGAATAATCAGCCCCAGCATTTT. Translating gives CASSHSTGNNQPQHF.

The genes are TRBV5-6 and TRBJ1-5; 9 bases are a match to TRBD1. Germline V lookup: CDR1 SGHDT, CDR2 YYEEEE. The CDR3 is made up of 18 amino acids. V shed 4 bases, J shed 7 bases, and the junction held 18 bases outside the gene matches. The CDR3 reads CASSLGRYGQGLRQPQHF. The CDR3 nucleotides read TGTGCCAGCAGCCTGGGGAGATATGGACAGGGGTTAAGGCAGCCCCAGCATTTT.

This clone was recorded once. The J gene is TRBJ2-5, the V gene TRBV5-1; D is unresolved. The CDR3 is 13 residues long. Trimming shortened V by 1 base and J by 7 bases, and 11 bases separated the two germline ends. Germline V CDR1 and CDR2: SGHRS, YFSETQ. The CDR3 DNA sequence: TGCGCCAGCAGCTTGATAGATTCGGGGACCCAGTACTTC. Protein: CASSLIDSGTQYF. The whole variable domain, filled in from reference TRBV5-1 and TRBJ2-5, reads KAGVTQTPRYLIKTRGQQVTLSCSPISGHRSVSWYQQTPGQGLQFLFEYFSETQRNKGNFPGRFSGRQFSNSRSEMNVSTLELGDSALYLCASSLIDSGTQYFGPGTRLLVL.